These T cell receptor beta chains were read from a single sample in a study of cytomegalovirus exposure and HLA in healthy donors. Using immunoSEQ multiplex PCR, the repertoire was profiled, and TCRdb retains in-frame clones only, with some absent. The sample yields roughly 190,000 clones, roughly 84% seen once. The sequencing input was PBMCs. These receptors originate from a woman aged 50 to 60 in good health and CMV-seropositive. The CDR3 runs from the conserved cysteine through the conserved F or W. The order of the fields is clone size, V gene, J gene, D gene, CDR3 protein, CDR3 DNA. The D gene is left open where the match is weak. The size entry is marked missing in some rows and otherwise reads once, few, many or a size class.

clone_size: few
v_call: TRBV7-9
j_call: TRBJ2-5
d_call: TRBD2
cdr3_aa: CSIPGGVETQYF
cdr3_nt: TGTTCCATCCCGGGAGGGGTTGAGACCCAGTACTTC

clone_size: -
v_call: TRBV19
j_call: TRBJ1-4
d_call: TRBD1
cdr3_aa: CASSAPGTARGEKLFF
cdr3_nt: TGTGCCAGTAGTGCCCCCGGGACAGCGCGGGGTGAAAAACTGTTTTTT

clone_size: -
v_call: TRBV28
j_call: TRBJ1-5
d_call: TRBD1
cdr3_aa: CASSSQGAGDQPQHF
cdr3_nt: TGTGCCAGCAGCTCTCAGGGGGCGGGAGATCAGCCCCAGCATTTT

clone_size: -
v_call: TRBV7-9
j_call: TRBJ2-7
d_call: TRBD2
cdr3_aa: CASSPRLAGSYEQYF
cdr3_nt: TGTGCCAGCAGCCCTAGACTAGCGGGTTCCTACGAGCAGTACTTC

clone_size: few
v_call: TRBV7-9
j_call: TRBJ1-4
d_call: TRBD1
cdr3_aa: CASSSTGGNEKLFF
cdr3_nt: TGTGCCAGCAGCTCCACAGGGGGAAATGAAAAACTGTTTTTT

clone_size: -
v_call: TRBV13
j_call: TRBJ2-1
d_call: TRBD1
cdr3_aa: CASSPGQEGNEQFF
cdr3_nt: TGTGCCAGCAGCCCCGGACAGGAAGGCAATGAGCAGTTCTTC

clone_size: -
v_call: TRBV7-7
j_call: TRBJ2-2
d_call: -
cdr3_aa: CASSLDAGGELFF
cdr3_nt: TGTGCTAGCAGCTTAGATGCGGGCGGGGAGCTGTTTTTT

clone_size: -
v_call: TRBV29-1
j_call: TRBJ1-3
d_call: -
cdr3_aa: CSVLQGYSGNTIYF
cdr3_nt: TGCAGCGTTCTTCAGGGGTACTCTGGAAACACCATATATTTT

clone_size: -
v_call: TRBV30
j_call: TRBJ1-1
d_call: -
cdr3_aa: CAWSDKNTEAFF
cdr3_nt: TGTGCCTGGAGCGACAAGAACACTGAAGCTTTCTTT

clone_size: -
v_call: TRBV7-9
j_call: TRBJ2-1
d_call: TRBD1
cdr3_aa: CASSTPPGGGQGRNEQFF
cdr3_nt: TGTGCCAGCAGCACCCCGCCAGGGGGGGGACAGGGACGAAATGAGCAGTTCTTC

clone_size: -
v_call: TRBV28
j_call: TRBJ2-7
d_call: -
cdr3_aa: CASSSPRVASYEQYF
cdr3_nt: TGTGCCAGCAGTTCACCCCGGGTCGCCTCCTACGAGCAGTACTTC

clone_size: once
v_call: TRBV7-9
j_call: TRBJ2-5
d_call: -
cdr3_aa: CASSFTGYGETQYF
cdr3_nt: TGTGCCAGCAGCTTCACAGGCTATGGAGAGACCCAGTACTTC

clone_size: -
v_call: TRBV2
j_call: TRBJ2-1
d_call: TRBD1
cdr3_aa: CASTSLGQGRGEQFF
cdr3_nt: TGTGCCAGCACCTCATTAGGACAGGGACGAGGTGAGCAGTTCTTC

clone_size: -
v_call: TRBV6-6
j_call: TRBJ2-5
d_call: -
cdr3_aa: CASNAGAQLRETQYF
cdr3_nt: TGTGCCAGCAACGCGGGGGCCCAACTCCGGGAGACCCAGTACTTC

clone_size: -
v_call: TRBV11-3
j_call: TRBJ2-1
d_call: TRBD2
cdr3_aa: CASSSGGYNEQFF
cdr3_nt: TGTGCCAGCAGCTCGGGGGGGTACAATGAGCAGTTCTTC

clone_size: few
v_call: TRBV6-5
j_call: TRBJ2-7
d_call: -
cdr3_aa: CASRKPSGLEEQYF
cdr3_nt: TGTGCCAGCAGAAAACCCTCAGGGTTAGAGGAGCAGTACTTC

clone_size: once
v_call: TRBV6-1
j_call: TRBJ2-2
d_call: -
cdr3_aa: CASRRRAGELFF
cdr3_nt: TGTGCCAGCAGACGCAGGGCCGGGGAGCTGTTTTTT

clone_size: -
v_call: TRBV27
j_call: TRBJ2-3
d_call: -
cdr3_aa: CASSLVSYSEAQYF
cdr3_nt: TGTGCCAGCAGTTTGGTCTCCTACTCTGAGGCGCAGTATTTT

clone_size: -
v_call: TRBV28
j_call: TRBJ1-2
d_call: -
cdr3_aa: CASSLFRGGGYTF
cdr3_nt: TGTGCCAGCAGTTTATTTAGGGGCGGCGGCTACACCTTC

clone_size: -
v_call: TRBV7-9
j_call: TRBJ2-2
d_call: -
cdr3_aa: CSSSLAKEDTNTGELFF
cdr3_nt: TGTTCCAGCAGCTTAGCGAAGGAGGATACGAACACCGGGGAGCTGTTTTTT

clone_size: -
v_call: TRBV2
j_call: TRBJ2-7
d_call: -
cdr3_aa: CASSEAQGRYYEQYF
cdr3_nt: TGTGCCAGCAGTGAAGCCCAGGGGCGATACTACGAGCAGTACTTC

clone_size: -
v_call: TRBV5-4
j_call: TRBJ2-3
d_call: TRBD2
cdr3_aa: CASSFLAGGRTDTQYF
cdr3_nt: TGTGCCAGCAGCTTTTTGGCGGGGGGACGCACAGATACGCAGTATTTT

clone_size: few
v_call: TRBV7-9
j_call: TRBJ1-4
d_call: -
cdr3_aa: CASSFESINEKLFF
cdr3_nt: TGTGCCAGCAGCTTCGAGAGTATTAATGAAAAACTGTTTTTT

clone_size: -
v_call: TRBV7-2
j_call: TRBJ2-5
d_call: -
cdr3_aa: CASNYLGGSQYF
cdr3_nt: TGTGCCAGCAACTACCTTGGGGGGAGCCAGTACTTC

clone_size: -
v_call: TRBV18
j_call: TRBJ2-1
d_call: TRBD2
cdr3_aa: CASSPGLQGTSGGNEQFF
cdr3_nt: TGTGCCAGCTCACCGGGACTCCAAGGGACTAGCGGGGGGAATGAGCAGTTCTTC

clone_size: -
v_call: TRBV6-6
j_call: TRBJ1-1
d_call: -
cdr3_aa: CASSPGTEAFF
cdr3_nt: TGTGCCAGCAGCCCGGGCACTGAAGCTTTCTTT

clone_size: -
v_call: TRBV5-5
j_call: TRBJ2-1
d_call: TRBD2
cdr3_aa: CASSLGTSGGAGYNEQFF
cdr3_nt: TGTGCCAGCAGCCTAGGGACTAGCGGGGGGGCGGGCTACAATGAGCAGTTCTTC

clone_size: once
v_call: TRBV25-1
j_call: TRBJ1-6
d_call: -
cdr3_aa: CASSESGNSPLHF
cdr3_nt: TGTGCCAGCAGTGAATCCGGGAATTCACCCCTCCACTTT

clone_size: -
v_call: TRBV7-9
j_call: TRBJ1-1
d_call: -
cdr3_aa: CSSSQGGGQVPMSTEAFF
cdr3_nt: TGTTCCAGCAGCCAAGGGGGGGGGCAGGTTCCCATGAGCACTGAAGCTTTCTTT

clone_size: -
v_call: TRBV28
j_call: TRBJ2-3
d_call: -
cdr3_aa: CASTNTQYF
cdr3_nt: TGTGCCAGCACTAATACGCAGTATTTT

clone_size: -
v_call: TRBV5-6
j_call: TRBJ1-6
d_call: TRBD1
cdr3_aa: CASSLWTGTYNSPLHF
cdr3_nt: TGTGCCAGCAGCTTGTGGACAGGGACCTATAATTCACCCCTCCACTTT

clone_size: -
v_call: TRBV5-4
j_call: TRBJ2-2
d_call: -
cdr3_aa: CASGGRLNTGELFF
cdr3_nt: TGTGCCAGCGGAGGCCGCCTTAACACCGGGGAGCTGTTTTTT

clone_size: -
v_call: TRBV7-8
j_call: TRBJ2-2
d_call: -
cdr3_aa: CASSPGTPGGELFF
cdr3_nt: TGTGCCAGCAGCCCCGGGACTCCTGGCGGGGAGCTGTTTTTT

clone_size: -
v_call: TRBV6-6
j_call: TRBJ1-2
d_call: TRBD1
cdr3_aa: CASSRTDRDYGYTF
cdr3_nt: TGTGCCAGCAGCAGGACCGACAGGGACTATGGCTACACCTTC

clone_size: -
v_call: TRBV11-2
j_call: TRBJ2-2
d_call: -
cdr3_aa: CASSSNREGGELFF
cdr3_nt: TGTGCCAGCAGCTCTAACAGGGAAGGCGGGGAGCTGTTTTTT

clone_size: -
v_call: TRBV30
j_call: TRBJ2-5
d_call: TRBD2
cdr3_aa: CAWSPFGTSKETQYF
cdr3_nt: TGTGCCTGGAGTCCCTTCGGGACTAGCAAAGAGACCCAGTACTTC

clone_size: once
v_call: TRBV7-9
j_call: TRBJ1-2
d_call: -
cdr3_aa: CASSRGAFNYGYTF
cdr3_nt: TGTGCCAGCAGCCGGGGAGCCTTTAACTATGGCTACACCTTC

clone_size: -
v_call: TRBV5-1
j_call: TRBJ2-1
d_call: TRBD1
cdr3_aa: CASSPQGDHLYNEQFF
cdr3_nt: TGCGCCAGCAGCCCCCAGGGGGATCATTTATACAATGAGCAGTTCTTC

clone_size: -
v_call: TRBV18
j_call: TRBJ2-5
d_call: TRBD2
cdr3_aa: CASSPPGTSDLVQETQYF
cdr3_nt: TGTGCCAGCTCACCACCCGGGACTAGCGATTTGGTCCAAGAGACCCAGTACTTC

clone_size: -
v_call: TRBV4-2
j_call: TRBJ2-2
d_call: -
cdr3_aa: CASSHGEAGTGELFF
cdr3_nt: TGTGCCAGCAGCCACGGGGAGGCCGGCACCGGGGAGCTGTTTTTT

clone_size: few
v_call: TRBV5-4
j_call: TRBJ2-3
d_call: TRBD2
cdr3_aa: CASSLKVLAGSADTQYF
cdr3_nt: TGTGCCAGCAGCTTGAAGGTACTAGCGGGGTCCGCAGATACGCAGTATTTT

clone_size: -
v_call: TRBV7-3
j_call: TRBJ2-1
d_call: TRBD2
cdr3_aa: CASSLTSGGEGNEQFF
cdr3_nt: TGTGCCAGCAGCTTGACTAGCGGGGGGGAGGGCAATGAGCAGTTCTTC

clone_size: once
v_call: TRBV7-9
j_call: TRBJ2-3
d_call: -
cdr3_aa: CASSLRGGETDTQYF
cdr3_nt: TGTGCCAGCAGCTTACGAGGGGGAGAGACAGATACGCAGTATTTT

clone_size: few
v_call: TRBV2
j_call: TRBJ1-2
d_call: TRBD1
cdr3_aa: CAKGTGDNYGYTF
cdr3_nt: TGTGCCAAGGGGACAGGGGACAACTATGGCTACACCTTC

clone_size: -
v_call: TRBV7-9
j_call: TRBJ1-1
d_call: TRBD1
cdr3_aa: CASSLGDSLGSEAFF
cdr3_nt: TGTGCCAGCAGCTTAGGGGACAGCCTTGGCTCTGAAGCTTTCTTT

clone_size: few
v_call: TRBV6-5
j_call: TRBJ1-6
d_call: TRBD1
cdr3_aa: CASSYREDRGSPLHF
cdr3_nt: TGTGCCAGCAGTTACAGGGAAGACAGGGGTTCACCCCTCCACTTT

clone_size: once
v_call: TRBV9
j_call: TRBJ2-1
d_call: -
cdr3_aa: CASSVVVAGGEQFF
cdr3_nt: TGTGCCAGCAGCGTAGTCGTCGCCGGGGGTGAGCAGTTCTTC

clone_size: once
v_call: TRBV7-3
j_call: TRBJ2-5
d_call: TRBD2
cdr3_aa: CASSAWGGEETQYF
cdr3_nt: TGTGCCAGCAGCGCGTGGGGGGGGGAAGAGACCCAGTACTTC

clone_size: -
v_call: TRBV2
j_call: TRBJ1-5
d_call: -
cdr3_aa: CASTSGPRPQHF
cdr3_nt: TGTGCCAGCACGTCGGGTCCTCGGCCCCAGCATTTT

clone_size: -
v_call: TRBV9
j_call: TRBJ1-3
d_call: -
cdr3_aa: CASSSTRTTNGNTIYF
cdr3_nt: TGTGCCAGCAGCTCGACCCGGACAACAAATGGAAACACCATATATTTT

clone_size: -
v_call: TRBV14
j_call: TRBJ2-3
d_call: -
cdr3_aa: CASSQQVYTQYF
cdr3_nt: TGTGCCAGCAGCCAACAGGTATATACGCAGTATTTT

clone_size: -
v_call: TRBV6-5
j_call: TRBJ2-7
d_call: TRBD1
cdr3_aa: CASRTTGTGPWEQYF
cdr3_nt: TGTGCCAGCAGGACTACCGGGACAGGGCCGTGGGAGCAGTACTTC

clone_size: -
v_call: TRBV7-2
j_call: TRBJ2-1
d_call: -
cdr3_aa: CASSRDGQSYNEQFF
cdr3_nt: TGTGCCAGCAGTCGGGACGGACAGTCCTACAATGAGCAGTTCTTC

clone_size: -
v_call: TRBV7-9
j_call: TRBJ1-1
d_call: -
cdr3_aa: CASSLGGQNTEAFF
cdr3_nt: TGTGCCAGCAGCTTAGGGGGGCAGAACACTGAAGCTTTCTTT

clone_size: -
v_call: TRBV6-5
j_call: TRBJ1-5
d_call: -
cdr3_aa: CASSYSWAGDQPQHF
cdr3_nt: TGTGCCAGCAGTTACTCGTGGGCAGGGGATCAGCCCCAGCATTTT